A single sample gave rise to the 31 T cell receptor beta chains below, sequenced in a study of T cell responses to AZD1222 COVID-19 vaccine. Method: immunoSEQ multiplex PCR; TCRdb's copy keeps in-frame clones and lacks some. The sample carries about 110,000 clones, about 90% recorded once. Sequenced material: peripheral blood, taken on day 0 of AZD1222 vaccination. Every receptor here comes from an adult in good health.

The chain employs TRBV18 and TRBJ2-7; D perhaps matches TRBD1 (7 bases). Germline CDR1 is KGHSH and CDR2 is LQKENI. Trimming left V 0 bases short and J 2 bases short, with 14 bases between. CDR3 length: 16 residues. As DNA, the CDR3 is TGTGCCAGCTCACCACCACGTTCAGGGGGGACCTACGAGCAGTACTTC. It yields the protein CASSPPRSGGTYEQYF. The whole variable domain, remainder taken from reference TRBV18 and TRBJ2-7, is NAGVMQNPRHLVRRRGQEARLRCSPMKGHSHVYWYRQLPEEGLKFMVYLQKENIIDESGMPKERFSAEFPKEGPSILRIQQVVRGDSAAYFCASSPPRSGGTYEQYFGPGTRLTVT.

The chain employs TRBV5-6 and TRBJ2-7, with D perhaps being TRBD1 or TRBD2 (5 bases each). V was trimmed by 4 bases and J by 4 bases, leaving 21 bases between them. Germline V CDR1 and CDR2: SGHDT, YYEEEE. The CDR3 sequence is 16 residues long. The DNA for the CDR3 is TGTGCCAGCAGCCTTCTGCCGGGACCCAGACTTTACGAGCAGTACTTC. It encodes CASSLLPGPRLYEQYF. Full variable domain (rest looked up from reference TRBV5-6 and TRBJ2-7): DAGVTQSPTHLIKTRGQQVTLRCSPKSGHDTVSWYQQALGQGPQFIFQYYEEEERQRGNFPDRFSGHQFPNYSSELNVNALLLGDSALYLCASSLLPGPRLYEQYFGPGTRLTVT.

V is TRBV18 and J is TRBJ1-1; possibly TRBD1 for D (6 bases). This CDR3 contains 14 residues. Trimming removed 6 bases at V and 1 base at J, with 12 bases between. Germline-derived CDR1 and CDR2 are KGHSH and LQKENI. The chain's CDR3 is CASSLIGGNTEAFF. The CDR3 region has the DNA TGTGCCAGCTCCTTGATAGGGGGGAACACTGAAGCTTTCTTT.

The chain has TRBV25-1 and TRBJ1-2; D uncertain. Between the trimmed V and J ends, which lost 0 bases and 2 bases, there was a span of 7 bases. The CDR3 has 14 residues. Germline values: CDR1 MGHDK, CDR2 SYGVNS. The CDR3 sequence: CASSEYGRNYGYTF. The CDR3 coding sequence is TGTGCCAGCAGTGAATATGGCCGAAACTATGGCTACACCTTC.

The CDR3 reads CASRRGDYEQYF. In DNA, the CDR3 is TGCGCTAGCCGACGGGGGGACTACGAGCAGTACTTC. The chain is built from TRBV5-1 and TRBJ2-7; 7 positions agree with TRBD2. Germline V gene lookup returns CDR1 SGHRS and CDR2 YFSETQ. This CDR3 comprises 12 residues.

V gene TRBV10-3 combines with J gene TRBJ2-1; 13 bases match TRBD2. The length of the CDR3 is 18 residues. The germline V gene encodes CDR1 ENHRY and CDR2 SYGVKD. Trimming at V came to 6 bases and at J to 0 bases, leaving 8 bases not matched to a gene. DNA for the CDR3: TGTGCCATCAGCCAACTAGCGGGAGGGCCGGGCTCCTACAATGAGCAGTTCTTC. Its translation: CAISQLAGGPGSYNEQFF.

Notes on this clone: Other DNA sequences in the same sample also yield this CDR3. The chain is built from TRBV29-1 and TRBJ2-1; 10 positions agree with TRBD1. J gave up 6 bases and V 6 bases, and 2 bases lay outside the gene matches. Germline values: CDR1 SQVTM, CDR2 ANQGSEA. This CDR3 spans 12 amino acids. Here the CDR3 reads CSVRTGGNEQFF. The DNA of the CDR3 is TGCAGCGTACGGACAGGGGGCAATGAGCAGTTCTTC.

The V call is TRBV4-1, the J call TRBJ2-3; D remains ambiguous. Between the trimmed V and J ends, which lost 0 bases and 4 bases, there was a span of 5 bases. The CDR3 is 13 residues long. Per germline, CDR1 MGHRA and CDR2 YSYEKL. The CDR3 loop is CASSQEAPDTQYF. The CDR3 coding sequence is TGCGCCAGCAGCCAAGAAGCCCCAGATACGCAGTATTTT.

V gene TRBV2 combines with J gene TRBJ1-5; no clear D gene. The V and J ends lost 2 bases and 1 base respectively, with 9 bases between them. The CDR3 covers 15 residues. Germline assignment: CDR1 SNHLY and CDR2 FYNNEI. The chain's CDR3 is CASSETSGSNQPQHF. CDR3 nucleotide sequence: TGTGCCAGCAGTGAAACTAGCGGGAGCAATCAGCCCCAGCATTTT.

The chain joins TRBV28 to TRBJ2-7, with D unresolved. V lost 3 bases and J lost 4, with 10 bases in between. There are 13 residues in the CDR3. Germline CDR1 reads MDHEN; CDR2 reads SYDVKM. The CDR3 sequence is CASSFGQAYEQYF. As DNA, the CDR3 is TGTGCCAGCAGTTTCGGGCAGGCATACGAGCAGTACTTC.

The DNA for the CDR3 is TGTGCCAGCAGCGTAGGTCCAGGGGATGCCCCCGACGAGCAGTACTTC. Its translation: CASSVGPGDAPDEQYF. The chain uses TRBV9 and TRBJ2-7; possibly TRBD1 for D (6 bases). The V gene lost 0 bases and the J gene lost 5 bases, with 18 bases spanning the gap. CDR1 is SGDLS, CDR2 YYNGEE, per germline. The CDR3 contains 16 residues. The full variable domain, its missing parts supplied by reference TRBV9 and TRBJ2-7, is DSGVTQTPKHLITATGQRVTLRCSPRSGDLSVYWYQQSLDQGLQFLIQYYNGEERAKGNILERFSAQQFPDLHSELNLSSLELGDSALYFCASSVGPGDAPDEQYFGPGTRLTVT.

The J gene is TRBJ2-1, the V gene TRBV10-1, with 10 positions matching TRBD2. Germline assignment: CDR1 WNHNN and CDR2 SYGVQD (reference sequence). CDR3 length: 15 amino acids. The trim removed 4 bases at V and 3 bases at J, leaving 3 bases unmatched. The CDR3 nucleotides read TGCGCCAGCAGTGGTAGGACTAGCGGCTACAATGAGCAGTTCTTC. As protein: CASSGRTSGYNEQFF.

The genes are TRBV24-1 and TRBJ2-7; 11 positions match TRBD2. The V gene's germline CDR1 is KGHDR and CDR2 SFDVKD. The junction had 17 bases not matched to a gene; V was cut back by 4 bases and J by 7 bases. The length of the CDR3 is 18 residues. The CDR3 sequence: CATSDSPLLAGGNWEQYF. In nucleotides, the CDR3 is TGTGCCACCAGTGACTCTCCTCTGCTAGCGGGAGGTAATTGGGAGCAGTACTTC.

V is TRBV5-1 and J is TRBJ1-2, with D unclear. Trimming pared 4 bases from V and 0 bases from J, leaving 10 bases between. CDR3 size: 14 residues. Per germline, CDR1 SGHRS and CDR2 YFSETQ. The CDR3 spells CASSIDGTNYGYTF. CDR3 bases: TGCGCCAGCAGCATTGACGGAACTAACTATGGCTACACCTTC.

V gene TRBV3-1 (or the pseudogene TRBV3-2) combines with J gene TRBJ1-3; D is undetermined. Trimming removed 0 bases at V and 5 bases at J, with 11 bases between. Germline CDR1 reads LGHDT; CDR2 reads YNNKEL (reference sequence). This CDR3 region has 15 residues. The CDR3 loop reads CASSQDYRLRNTIYF. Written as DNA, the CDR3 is TGTGCCAGCAGCCAAGATTATAGACTGCGAAACACCATATATTTT.

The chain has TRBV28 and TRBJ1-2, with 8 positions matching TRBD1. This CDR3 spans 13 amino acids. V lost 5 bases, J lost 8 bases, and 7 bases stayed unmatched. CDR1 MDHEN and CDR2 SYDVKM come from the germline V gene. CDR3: CASSTQGAGGYTF. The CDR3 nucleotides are TGTGCCAGCAGTACTCAGGGGGCTGGGGGCTACACCTTC.

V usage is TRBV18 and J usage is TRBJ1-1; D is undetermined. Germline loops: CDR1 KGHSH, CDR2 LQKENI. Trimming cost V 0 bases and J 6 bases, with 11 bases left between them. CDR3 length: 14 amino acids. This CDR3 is CASSPPSTEPEAFF. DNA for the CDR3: TGTGCCAGCTCACCACCGTCCACGGAGCCTGAAGCTTTCTTT.

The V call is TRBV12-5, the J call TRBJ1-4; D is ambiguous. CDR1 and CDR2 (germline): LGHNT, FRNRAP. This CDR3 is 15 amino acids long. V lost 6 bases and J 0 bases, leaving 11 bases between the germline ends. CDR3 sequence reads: CASGFWPTTNEKLFF. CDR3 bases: TGTGCTAGTGGCTTTTGGCCTACAACTAATGAAAAACTGTTTTTT.

The CDR3 DNA follows: TGTGCCAGAAGCTTGCACACAGGCCAGAACACTGAAGCTTTCTTT. This encodes CARSLHTGQNTEAFF. The V gene is TRBV5-3, the J gene TRBJ1-1; the D gene is possibly TRBD1 (5 bases). TRBV5-3 counts as an open reading frame of uncertain function. V was trimmed by 1 base and J by 1 base, leaving 11 bases between them. The CDR3 has 15 amino acids.

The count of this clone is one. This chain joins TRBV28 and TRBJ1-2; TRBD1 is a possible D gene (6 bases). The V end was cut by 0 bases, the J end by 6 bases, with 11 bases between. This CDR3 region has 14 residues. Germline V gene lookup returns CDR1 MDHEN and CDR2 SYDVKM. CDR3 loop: CASSLWGGAHGYTF. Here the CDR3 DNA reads TGTGCCAGCAGTTTATGGGGGGGCGCCCATGGCTACACCTTC.

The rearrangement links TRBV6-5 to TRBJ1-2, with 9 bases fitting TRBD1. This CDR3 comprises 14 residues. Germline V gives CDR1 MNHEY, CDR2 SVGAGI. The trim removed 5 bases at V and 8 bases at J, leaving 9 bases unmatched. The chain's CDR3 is CASSPLGTGHGYTF. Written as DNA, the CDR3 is TGTGCCAGCAGTCCCCTTGGGACAGGGCACGGCTACACCTTC.

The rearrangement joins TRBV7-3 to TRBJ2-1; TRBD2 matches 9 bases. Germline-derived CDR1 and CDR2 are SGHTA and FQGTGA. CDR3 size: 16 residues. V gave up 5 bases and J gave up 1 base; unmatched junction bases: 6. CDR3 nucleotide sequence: TGTGCCAGCAGCCCCGGAAGCGGGAGGTCCTACAATGAGCAGTTCTTC. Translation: CASSPGSGRSYNEQFF.

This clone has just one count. CDR3: CSVVGTGENGYTF. The CDR3 DNA reads TGCAGCGTTGTGGGGACAGGGGAGAATGGCTACACCTTC. The rearrangement uses TRBV29-1 and TRBJ1-2, with 10 nucleotides matching TRBD1. V was clipped by 4 bases and J by 6 bases; unmatched bases: 5. The CDR3 runs 13 residues. The V gene's germline CDR1 is SQVTM and CDR2 ANQGSEA.

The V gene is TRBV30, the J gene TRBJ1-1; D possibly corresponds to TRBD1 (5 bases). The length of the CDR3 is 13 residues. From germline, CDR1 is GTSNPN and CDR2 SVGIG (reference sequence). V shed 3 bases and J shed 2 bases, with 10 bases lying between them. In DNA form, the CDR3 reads TGTGCCTGGAGGTGGACACCTAACACTGAAGCTTTCTTT. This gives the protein CAWRWTPNTEAFF.

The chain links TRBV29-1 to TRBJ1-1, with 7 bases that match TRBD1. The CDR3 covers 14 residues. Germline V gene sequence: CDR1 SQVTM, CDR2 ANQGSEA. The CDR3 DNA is TGCAGTTCTCAGGGGGGTCTCGGGGACACTGAAGCTTTCTTT. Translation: CSSQGGLGDTEAFF.

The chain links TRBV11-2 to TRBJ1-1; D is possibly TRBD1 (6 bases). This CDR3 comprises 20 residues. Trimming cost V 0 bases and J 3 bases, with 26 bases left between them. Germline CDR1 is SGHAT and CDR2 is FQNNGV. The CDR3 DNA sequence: TGTGCCAGCAGCTTAGAAATCACAGGGTCTATATGGGGTCGTGACACTGAAGCTTTCTTT. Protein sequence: CASSLEITGSIWGRDTEAFF.

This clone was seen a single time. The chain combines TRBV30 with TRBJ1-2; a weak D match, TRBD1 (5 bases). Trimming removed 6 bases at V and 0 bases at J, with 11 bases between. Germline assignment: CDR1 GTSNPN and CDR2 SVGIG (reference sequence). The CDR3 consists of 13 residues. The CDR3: CACYRSSNYGYTF. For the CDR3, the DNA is TGTGCCTGTTACAGGAGTTCTAACTATGGCTACACCTTC.

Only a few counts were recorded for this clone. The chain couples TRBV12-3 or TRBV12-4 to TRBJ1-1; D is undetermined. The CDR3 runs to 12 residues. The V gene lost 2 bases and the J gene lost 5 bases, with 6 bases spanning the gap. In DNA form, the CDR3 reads TGTGCCAGCAGTTTAATACGTACTGAAGCTTTCTTT. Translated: CASSLIRTEAFF.

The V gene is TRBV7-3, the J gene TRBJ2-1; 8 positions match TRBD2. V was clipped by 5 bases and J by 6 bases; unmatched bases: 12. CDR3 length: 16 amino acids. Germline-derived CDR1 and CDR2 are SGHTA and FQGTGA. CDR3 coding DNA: TGTGCCAGCAGCCCACGGGGGGTCGGGACTAGCAATGAGCAGTTCTTC. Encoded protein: CASSPRGVGTSNEQFF.

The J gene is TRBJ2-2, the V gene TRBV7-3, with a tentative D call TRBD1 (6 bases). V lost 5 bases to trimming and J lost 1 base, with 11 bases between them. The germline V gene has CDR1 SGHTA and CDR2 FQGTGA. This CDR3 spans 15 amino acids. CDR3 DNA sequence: TGTGCCAGCAGCGACGGACAGATGAACACCGGGGAGCTGTTTTTT. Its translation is CASSDGQMNTGELFF.

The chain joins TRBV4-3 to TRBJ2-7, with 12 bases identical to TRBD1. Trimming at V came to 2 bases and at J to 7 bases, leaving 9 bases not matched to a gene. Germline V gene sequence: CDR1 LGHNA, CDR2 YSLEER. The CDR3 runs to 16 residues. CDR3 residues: CASSQFGTGGVGEQYF. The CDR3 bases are TGCGCCAGCAGCCAATTCGGGACAGGGGGCGTCGGGGAGCAGTACTTC.